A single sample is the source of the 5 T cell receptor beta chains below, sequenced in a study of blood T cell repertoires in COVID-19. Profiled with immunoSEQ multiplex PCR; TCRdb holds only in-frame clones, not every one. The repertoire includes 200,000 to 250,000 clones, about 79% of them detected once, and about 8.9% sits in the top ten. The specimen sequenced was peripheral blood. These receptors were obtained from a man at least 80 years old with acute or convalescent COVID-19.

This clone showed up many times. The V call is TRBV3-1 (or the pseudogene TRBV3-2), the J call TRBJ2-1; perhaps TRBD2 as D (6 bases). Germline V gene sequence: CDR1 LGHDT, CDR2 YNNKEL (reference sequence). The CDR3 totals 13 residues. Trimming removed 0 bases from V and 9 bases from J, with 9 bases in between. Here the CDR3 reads CASSQDGGGEQFF. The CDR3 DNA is TGTGCCAGCAGCCAAGACGGGGGAGGTGAGCAGTTCTTC.

CDR3 nucleotide sequence: TGTGCCATCAGTGACAGGGACACTGAAGCTTTCTTT. Translated: CAISDRDTEAFF. V and J are TRBV10-3 and TRBJ1-1; D is possibly TRBD1 (5 bases). With 3 bases removed from V and 3 bases from J, the gap between germline ends came to 5 bases. Germline-derived CDR1 and CDR2 are ENHRY and SYGVKD. CDR3 length: 12 amino acids.

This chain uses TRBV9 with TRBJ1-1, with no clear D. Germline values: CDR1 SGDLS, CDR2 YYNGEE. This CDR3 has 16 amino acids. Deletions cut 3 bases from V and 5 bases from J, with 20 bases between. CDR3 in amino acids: CASSGTGSHLSTEAFF. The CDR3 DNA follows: TGTGCCAGCAGCGGTACGGGATCCCACCTGAGTACTGAAGCTTTCTTT. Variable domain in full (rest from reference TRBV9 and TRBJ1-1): DSGVTQTPKHLITATGQRVTLRCSPRSGDLSVYWYQQSLDQGLQFLIQYYNGEERAKGNILERFSAQQFPDLHSELNLSSLELGDSALYFCASSGTGSHLSTEAFFGQGTRLTVV.

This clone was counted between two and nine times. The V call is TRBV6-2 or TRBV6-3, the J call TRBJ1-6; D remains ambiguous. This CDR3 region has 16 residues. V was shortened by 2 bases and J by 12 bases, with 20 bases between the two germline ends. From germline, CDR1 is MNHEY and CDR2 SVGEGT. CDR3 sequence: CASSYPTLDRSGPLHF. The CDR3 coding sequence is TGTGCCAGCAGTTACCCCACCTTGGACCGTAGCGGACCCCTCCACTTT.

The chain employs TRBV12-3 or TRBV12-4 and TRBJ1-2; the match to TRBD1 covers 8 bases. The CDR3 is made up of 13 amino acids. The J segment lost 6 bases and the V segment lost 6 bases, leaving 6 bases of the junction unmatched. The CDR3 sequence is CASSNRGLNGYTF. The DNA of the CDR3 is TGTGCCAGCAGCAACAGGGGGTTGAATGGCTACACCTTC.